This is a list of T cell receptor beta chains from one sample in a study of preoperative IRX-2 immunotherapy in early breast cancer. The assay was immunoSEQ multiplex PCR, and TCRdb's table has in-frame clones only and misses some. The sample holds about 24,000 clones, around 90% seen once. The specimen was tumor tissue, collected after IRX-2 immunotherapy. These receptors were taken from a human donor with breast cancer. Both conserved end residues are trimmed from each CDR3. Fields, in order: V gene, J gene, CDR3 protein.

v_call: TRBV11-2
j_call: TRBJ2-4
cdr3_aa: ASSLAPEDIQY

v_call: TRBV6-5
j_call: TRBJ2-1
cdr3_aa: ASSYSSGGLRNEQF

v_call: TRBV23-1
j_call: TRBJ1-5
cdr3_aa: ASSQSEGIITQPQH

v_call: TRBV14
j_call: TRBJ2-7
cdr3_aa: ASSLGYEQY

v_call: TRBV6-5
j_call: TRBJ2-3
cdr3_aa: ASSYRGTDTQY

v_call: TRBV28
j_call: TRBJ2-2
cdr3_aa: ATSDWNTGELF

v_call: TRBV2
j_call: TRBJ2-3
cdr3_aa: ASNGVGTDTQY

v_call: TRBV14
j_call: TRBJ1-2
cdr3_aa: ASRNSPGQGAFDYGYT

v_call: TRBV6-5
j_call: TRBJ2-3
cdr3_aa: ASSYLSGSDTQY

v_call: TRBV28
j_call: TRBJ1-2
cdr3_aa: ASRSGSPTLGYGYT

v_call: TRBV10-2
j_call: TRBJ1-2
cdr3_aa: ASSEPAQGDYGYT

v_call: TRBV11-3
j_call: TRBJ1-1
cdr3_aa: ASSAGEYEAF

v_call: TRBV6-5
j_call: TRBJ1-1
cdr3_aa: ASSWVRQNTEAF

v_call: TRBV10-2
j_call: TRBJ2-7
cdr3_aa: ASSEGYEQY

v_call: TRBV27
j_call: TRBJ1-5
cdr3_aa: ASSRSGQARGNQPQH

v_call: TRBV19
j_call: TRBJ1-5
cdr3_aa: ASSREGHQPQH

v_call: TRBV6-6
j_call: TRBJ2-2
cdr3_aa: ASGVIGELF

v_call: TRBV14
j_call: TRBJ1-1
cdr3_aa: ASSQEGGGAAEAF

v_call: TRBV28
j_call: TRBJ1-1
cdr3_aa: ASSVPQWTEAF

v_call: TRBV5-1
j_call: TRBJ2-3
cdr3_aa: ASSFLPGGLGTDTQY

v_call: TRBV7-6
j_call: TRBJ2-5
cdr3_aa: ASIEGAGIETQY

v_call: TRBV18
j_call: TRBJ1-1
cdr3_aa: ASSPGTLNQMNTEAF

v_call: TRBV29-1
j_call: TRBJ1-2
cdr3_aa: SAEPLQGARGYT

v_call: TRBV11-2
j_call: TRBJ1-2
cdr3_aa: ASSLRQGVGYT

v_call: TRBV18
j_call: TRBJ2-1
cdr3_aa: ASSPLAGVYNEQF

v_call: TRBV28
j_call: TRBJ2-3
cdr3_aa: ASSSLAGGTDTQY

v_call: TRBV29-1
j_call: TRBJ1-4
cdr3_aa: SVAEAWDEKLF

v_call: TRBV4-2
j_call: TRBJ2-2
cdr3_aa: ASSQDTGELF

v_call: TRBV5-1
j_call: TRBJ2-7
cdr3_aa: ASSLGYYEQY

v_call: TRBV29-1
j_call: TRBJ2-5
cdr3_aa: SVDSGETQY

v_call: TRBV29-1
j_call: TRBJ1-1
cdr3_aa: SVERTGNTEAF

v_call: TRBV21-1
j_call: TRBJ1-1
cdr3_aa: ASTTLEMNTEAF

v_call: TRBV25-1
j_call: TRBJ2-1
cdr3_aa: ASSELSGGYYNEQF

v_call: TRBV7-2
j_call: TRBJ2-5
cdr3_aa: ASSVVVAGGRETQY

v_call: TRBV18
j_call: TRBJ2-5
cdr3_aa: ASSQGQGETQY

v_call: TRBV7-6
j_call: TRBJ1-3
cdr3_aa: ASSLSTGGSSGNTIY

v_call: TRBV6-5
j_call: TRBJ2-7
cdr3_aa: ASSYRGLAFGNEQY

v_call: TRBV7-9
j_call: TRBJ1-2
cdr3_aa: ASSSPTTGSYGYT

v_call: TRBV5-1
j_call: .
cdr3_aa: ASRAGLAGGYEQY

v_call: TRBV28
j_call: TRBJ2-5
cdr3_aa: ASSWGGTQY